This entry concerns a single T cell receptor (beta chain). TCRdb's table, derived via immunoSEQ multiplex PCR, lists solely in-frame clones and lacks some. This sample yields 300,000 or so clones, of which 87% are seen a single time; approximately 5% belongs to the top ten. Germline assignment: CDR1 MGHDK and CDR2 SYGVNS. V lost 1 base and J 7 bases, leaving 16 bases between the germline ends. This CDR3 is built from 16 residues. This sample is drawn from a study of blood T cell repertoires in COVID-19. The chain uses TRBV25-1 and TRBJ1-4; D perhaps matches TRBD1 (6 bases). The receptor was isolated from a woman aged 25 to 39 who had recovered from COVID-19. The sample comprised PBMCs or T cells enriched from blood (not recorded which). CDR3 nucleotide sequence: TGTGCCAGCAGTGAATTTACAGGGTCATTCGGTGAAAAACTGTTTTTT. It yields the protein CASSEFTGSFGEKLFF. The whole variable domain, remainder taken from reference TRBV25-1 and TRBJ1-4, is EADIYQTPRYLVIGTGKKITLECSQTMGHDKMYWYQQDPGMELHLIHYSYGVNSTEKGDLSSESTVSRIRTEHFPLTLESARPSHTSQYLCASSEFTGSFGEKLFFGSGTQLSVL.